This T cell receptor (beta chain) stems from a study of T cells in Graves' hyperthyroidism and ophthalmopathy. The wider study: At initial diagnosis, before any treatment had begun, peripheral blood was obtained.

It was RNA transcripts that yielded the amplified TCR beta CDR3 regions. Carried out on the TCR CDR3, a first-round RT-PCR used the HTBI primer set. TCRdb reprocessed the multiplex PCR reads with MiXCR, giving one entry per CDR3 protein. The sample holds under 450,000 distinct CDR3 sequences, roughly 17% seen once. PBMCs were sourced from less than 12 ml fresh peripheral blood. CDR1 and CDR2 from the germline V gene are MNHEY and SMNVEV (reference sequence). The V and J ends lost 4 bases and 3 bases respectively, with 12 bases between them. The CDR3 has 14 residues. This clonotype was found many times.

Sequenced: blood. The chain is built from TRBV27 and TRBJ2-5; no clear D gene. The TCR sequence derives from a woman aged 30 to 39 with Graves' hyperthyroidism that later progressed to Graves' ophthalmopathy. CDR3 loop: CASSYVWGKETQYF. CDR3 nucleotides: TGTGCCAGCAGTTACGTGTGGGGAAAAGAGACCCAGTACTTC.